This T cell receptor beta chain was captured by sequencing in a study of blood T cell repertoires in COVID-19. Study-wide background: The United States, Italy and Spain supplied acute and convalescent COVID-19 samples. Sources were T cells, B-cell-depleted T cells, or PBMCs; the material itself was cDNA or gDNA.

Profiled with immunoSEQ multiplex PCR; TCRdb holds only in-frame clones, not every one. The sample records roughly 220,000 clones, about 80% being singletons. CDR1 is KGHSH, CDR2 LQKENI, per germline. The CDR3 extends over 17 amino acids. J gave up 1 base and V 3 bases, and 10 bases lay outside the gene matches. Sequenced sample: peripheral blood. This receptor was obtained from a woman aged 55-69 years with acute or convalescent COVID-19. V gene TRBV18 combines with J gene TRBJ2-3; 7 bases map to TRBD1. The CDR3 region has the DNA TGTGCCAGCTCACCGACGAGTTCCGGGACAGGCACAGATACGCAGTATTTT. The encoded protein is CASSPTSSGTGTDTQYF.